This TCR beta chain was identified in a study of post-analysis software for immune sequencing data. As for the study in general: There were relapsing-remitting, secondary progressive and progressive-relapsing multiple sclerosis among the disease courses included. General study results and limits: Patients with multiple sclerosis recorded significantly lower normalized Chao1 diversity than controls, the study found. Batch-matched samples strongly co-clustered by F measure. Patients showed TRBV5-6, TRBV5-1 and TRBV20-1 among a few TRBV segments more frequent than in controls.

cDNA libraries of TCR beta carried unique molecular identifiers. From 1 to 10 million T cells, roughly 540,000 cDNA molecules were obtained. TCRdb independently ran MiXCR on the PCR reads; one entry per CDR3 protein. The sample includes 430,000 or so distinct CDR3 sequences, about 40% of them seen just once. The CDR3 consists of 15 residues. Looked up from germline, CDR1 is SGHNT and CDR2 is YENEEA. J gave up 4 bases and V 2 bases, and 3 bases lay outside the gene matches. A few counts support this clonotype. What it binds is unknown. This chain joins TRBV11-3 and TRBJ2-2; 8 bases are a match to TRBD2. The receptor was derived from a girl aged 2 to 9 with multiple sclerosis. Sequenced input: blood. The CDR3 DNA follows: TGTGCCAGCAGCTTATACAGCGGGAGCACCGGGGAGCTGTTTTTT. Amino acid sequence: CASSLYSGSTGELFF. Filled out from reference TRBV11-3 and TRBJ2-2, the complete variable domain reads EAGVVQSPRYKIIEKKQPVAFWCNPISGHNTLYWYLQNLGQGPELLIRYENEEAVDDSQLPKDRFSAERLKGVDSTLKIQPAELGDSAVYLCASSLYSGSTGELFFGEGSRLTVL.